The 31 T cell receptor beta chains below all came from one sample that was sequenced in a study of blood T cell repertoires in COVID-19. The assay was immunoSEQ multiplex PCR, and TCRdb's table has in-frame clones only and misses some. The sample has around 200,000 clones, about 88% seen once; the top ten hold 2.7%. The sequenced sample was peripheral blood. These receptors originate from a man in his forties with active or convalescent COVID-19.

V is TRBV29-1 and J is TRBJ1-2; a possible D gene is TRBD1 (6 bases). V was clipped by 5 bases and J by 1 base, with 11 bases between them. The CDR3 spans 13 residues. Per the germline V gene, CDR1 is SQVTM and CDR2 is ANQGSEA. CDR3: CSVRTANNYGYTF. In DNA, the CDR3 is TGCAGCGTTCGGACAGCAAATAACTATGGCTACACCTTC.

V gene TRBV5-6 combines with J gene TRBJ1-3; possibly TRBD1 for D (5 bases). Trimming removed 3 bases at V and 0 bases at J, with 10 bases between. Germline lookup yields CDR1 SGHDT and CDR2 YYEEEE. The CDR3 contains 15 residues. Here the CDR3 reads CASSSYRNSGNTIYF. As DNA, the CDR3 is TGTGCCAGCAGCTCTTACAGGAACTCTGGAAACACCATATATTTT.

J is TRBJ1-4 and V is TRBV18; TRBD1 agrees at 8 bases. The CDR3 is 14 residues long. Unmatched junction bases numbered 7, after V lost 5 bases and J lost 8 bases. Germline loops: CDR1 KGHSH, CDR2 LQKENI. The CDR3 nucleotides are TGTGCCAGCTCAAGAGGACAGGGAGGGGAAAAACTGTTTTTT. Its translation is CASSRGQGGEKLFF.

The chain has TRBV7-2 and TRBJ2-3, with D hard to call. This CDR3 has 11 amino acids. From germline, CDR1 is SGHTA and CDR2 FQGNSA. V lost 8 bases to trimming and J lost 2 bases, with 5 bases between them. This chain's CDR3 is CASSNTDTQYF. The DNA of the CDR3 is TGTGCCAGCTCCAACACAGATACGCAGTATTTT.

This CDR3 reads CASSSRTRSGELFF. The CDR3 DNA reads TGTGCCAGTAGTTCCCGCACGAGATCCGGGGAGCTGTTTTTT. The chain has TRBV19 and TRBJ2-2; the D is unclear. Germline V CDR1 and CDR2: LNHDA, SQIVND (reference sequence). The CDR3 has 14 residues. V lost 5 bases and J lost 6, with 13 bases in between.

This rearrangement joins TRBV29-1 to TRBJ1-3, with TRBD1 identical over 9 bases. CDR1 is SQVTM and CDR2 is ANQGSEA in the germline V gene. V lost 6 bases to trimming and J lost 3 bases; unmatched junction nucleotides: 6. This CDR3 has 14 residues. Here the CDR3 DNA reads TGCAGCGTAGCCGGGACAGGGTTTGGAAACACCATATATTTT. Amino acids: CSVAGTGFGNTIYF.

This chain links TRBV5-4 with TRBJ2-3; TRBD2 might be the D (6 bases). The CDR3 is 15 residues long. Trimming removed 4 bases at V and 0 bases at J, with 12 bases between. The germline V gene encodes CDR1 SGHNT and CDR2 YYREEE (reference sequence). The CDR3 spells CASSGGTHSTDTQYF. In DNA form, the CDR3 reads TGTGCCAGCAGCGGGGGGACTCATAGCACAGATACGCAGTATTTT.

The chain uses TRBV30 and TRBJ2-3; 12 nucleotides agree with TRBD2. With V trimmed by 5 bases and J by 4 bases, 7 bases remained unmatched. The length of the CDR3 is 15 residues. Germline assignment: CDR1 GTSNPN and CDR2 SVGIG (reference sequence). The DNA of the CDR3 is TGTGCCTGGGCTAGCGGGGGGGCAGTAGCAGATACGCAGTATTTT. Protein sequence: CAWASGGAVADTQYF. Based on the CDR3 plus reference TRBV30 and TRBJ2-3, the full variable domain is SQTIHQWPATLVQPVGSPLSLECTVEGTSNPNLYWYRQAAGRGLQLLFYSVGIGQISSEVPQNLSASRPQDRQFILSSKKLLLSDSGFYLCAWASGGAVADTQYFGPGTRLTVL.

The rearrangement links TRBV4-2 to TRBJ2-1; 10 bases fit TRBD2. V dropped 1 base and J dropped 4; count of bases not matched to a gene: 7. This CDR3 has 17 residues. Germline assignment: CDR1 LGHNA and CDR2 YNFKEQ. The CDR3 protein is CASSQGKGSGGYNEQFF. CDR3 nucleotides: TGTGCCAGCAGCCAAGGAAAGGGTAGCGGGGGGTACAATGAGCAGTTCTTC.

CDR3 residues: CALGDSYGYTF. DNA of the CDR3: TGTGCCCTGGGAGATAGCTATGGCTACACCTTC. This chain uses TRBV19 with TRBJ1-2; D is undetermined. Looked up from germline, CDR1 is LNHDA and CDR2 is SQIVND (reference sequence). The CDR3 spans 11 residues. V was cut by 11 bases and J by 4 bases, with 11 bases left in between.

V is TRBV19 and J is TRBJ1-5; D possibly corresponds to TRBD1 (6 bases). The V gene lost 3 bases and the J gene lost 0 bases, with 15 bases spanning the gap. The CDR3 runs to 17 residues. Germline CDR1 LNHDA, CDR2 SQIVND (reference sequence). The CDR3 DNA reads as TGTGCCAGTAGTATGCAGGGGCTCCCCTTTAGCAATCAGCCCCAGCATTTT. Protein: CASSMQGLPFSNQPQHF.

J is TRBJ2-1 and V is TRBV7-9, with D perhaps matching TRBD2 (6 bases). The CDR3 spans 15 residues. V gave up 1 base and J gave up 5 bases, with 12 bases separating them. CDR1 and CDR2 from the germline V gene are SEHNR and FQNEAQ (reference sequence). The CDR3 coding sequence is TGTGCCAGCAGCTTAGTAACCCGGGAGAACAATGAGCAGTTCTTC. This sequence encodes CASSLVTRENNEQFF.

This sequence joins TRBV2 and TRBJ1-5; TRBD1 might be the D (5 bases). Germline V CDR1 and CDR2: SNHLY, FYNNEI. V was shortened by 4 bases and J by 9 bases, with 16 bases between the two germline ends. The CDR3 sequence is 14 residues long. CDR3 nucleotide sequence: TGTGCCAGCAGTGCTCAGGGCTCTGTACGGCCCCAGCATTTT. It translates to CASSAQGSVRPQHF.

The genes are TRBV7-9 and TRBJ2-6; possibly TRBD1 for D (6 bases). With 5 bases removed from V and 4 bases from J, the gap between germline ends came to 15 bases. This CDR3 has 16 amino acids. CDR1 is SEHNR and CDR2 is FQNEAQ in the germline V gene (reference sequence). The CDR3 here is CASSPQGMGGANVLTF. CDR3 sequence (DNA): TGTGCCAGCAGCCCACAGGGAATGGGGGGGGCCAACGTCCTGACTTTC.

The chain links TRBV4-3 to TRBJ2-5, with 7 bases identical to TRBD2. J lost 2 bases, V lost 0 bases, and 6 bases had no gene match. In germline, CDR1 is LGHNA, CDR2 YSLEER. There are 16 residues in the CDR3. CDR3: CASSQEGVGGQETQYF. The CDR3 DNA follows: TGCGCCAGCAGCCAAGAGGGCGTGGGGGGGCAAGAGACCCAGTACTTC.

The rearrangement links TRBV4-2 to TRBJ2-3; TRBD1 matches at 9 bases. The J segment lost 5 bases and the V segment lost 1 base, leaving 10 bases of the junction unmatched. This CDR3 has 17 amino acids. The germline gives CDR1 LGHNA, CDR2 YNFKEQ. CDR3 nucleotides: TGTGCCAGCAGCCAAGCCCCCGGGACAGGGTGGTTAGATACGCAGTATTTT. This translates into CASSQAPGTGWLDTQYF.

The rearrangement links TRBV6-5 to TRBJ2-2; TRBD2 might be the D (5 bases). V gave up 6 bases and J gave up 0 bases, with 8 bases separating them. Germline V gives CDR1 MNHEY, CDR2 SVGAGI. The CDR3 sequence is 14 residues long. This CDR3 is CASRGGPNTGELFF. The CDR3 DNA reads TGTGCCAGCAGAGGAGGTCCGAACACCGGGGAGCTGTTTTTT.

The chain uses TRBV6-4 and TRBJ2-5; possible D gene TRBD2, 5 bases. Trimming pared 3 bases from V and 2 bases from J, leaving 10 bases between. Germline-derived CDR1 and CDR2 are MRHNA and SNTAGT. This CDR3 has 14 amino acids. CDR3 protein: CASSENGGQETQYF. DNA of the CDR3: TGTGCCAGCAGTGAGAACGGAGGACAAGAGACCCAGTACTTC.

This clone was detected only once. At one boundary the junction diverges from the germline segment, which might be a read error. V is TRBV7-7 and J is TRBJ2-1, with D hard to call. CDR1 is SSHAT and CDR2 is FNYEAQ in the germline V gene (reference sequence). The CDR3 sequence is 15 residues long. This CDR3 reads CASSLEREKYNEQFF. The CDR3 region has the DNA TGTGCTAGCAGCTTAGAGAGAGAGAAGTACAATGAGCAGTTCTTC.

The rearrangement joins TRBV19 to TRBJ1-5; D possibly corresponds to TRBD1 (6 bases). The V gene's germline CDR1 is LNHDA and CDR2 SQIVND (reference sequence). The CDR3 covers 14 residues. Trimming shortened V by 9 bases and J by 3 bases, and 15 bases separated the two germline ends. The CDR3 sequence is CARKQGPYNQPQHF. CDR3 sequence (DNA): TGTGCCAGGAAACAGGGCCCTTACAATCAGCCCCAGCATTTT.

As DNA, the CDR3 is TGTGCCAGCAAGGGTGGCGGGACAGGGCTGGATGGCTACACCTTC. Protein sequence: CASKGGGTGLDGYTF. The V gene is TRBV27, the J gene TRBJ1-2; 9 bases fit TRBD1. This CDR3 contains 15 residues. Trimming took 7 bases from V and 6 from J; bases not matched to a gene: 12. Germline lookup yields CDR1 MNHEY and CDR2 SMNVEV (reference sequence).

The rearrangement joins TRBV4-2 to TRBJ1-4; D not resolved. Trimming took off 0 bases at V and 11 bases at J, with 19 bases between the two ends. Looked up from germline, CDR1 is LGHNA and CDR2 is YNFKEQ. CDR3 length equals 16 residues. For the CDR3, the DNA is TGTGCCAGCAGCCAAGATTGGGAGGCTTCCAAAGAGAAACTGTTTTTT. The encoded protein is CASSQDWEASKEKLFF.

The chain links TRBV5-1 to TRBJ2-5; 8 nucleotides agree with TRBD1. The CDR3 totals 16 residues. Germline V gene sequence: CDR1 SGHRS, CDR2 YFSETQ. V dropped 3 bases and J dropped 2; count of bases not matched to a gene: 9. The CDR3 sequence: CASSSTADRAQETQYF. CDR3 in DNA: TGCGCCAGCAGCTCCACGGCGGACAGGGCGCAAGAGACCCAGTACTTC.

V usage is TRBV6-5 and J usage is TRBJ2-1; the match to TRBD2 covers 8 bases. Per germline, CDR1 MNHEY and CDR2 SVGAGI. The CDR3 spans 15 residues. After removal of 0 bases from V and 6 bases from J, the junction contained 4 bases not matched to a gene. In nucleotides, the CDR3 is TGTGCCAGCAGTTACTCGGGACTAGATGGCAATGAGCAGTTCTTC. It codes for CASSYSGLDGNEQFF.

This clone was detected only a few times. The rearrangement uses TRBV12-1 and TRBJ2-2; TRBD1 is the table's D call and was not checked against the DNA. TRBV12-1 is tagged as a pseudogene. The length of the CDR3 is 16 residues. CDR3 region: CASSRPTGSNTGELFF. The CDR3, as DNA: TGTGCCAGCAGCCGTCCTACAGGTTCGAACACCGGGGAGCTGTTTTTT.

This chain connects TRBV12-3 or TRBV12-4 to TRBJ1-3; D gene ambiguous. This CDR3 has 13 residues. Trimming removed 3 bases from V and 3 bases from J, with 6 bases in between. CDR3 nucleotide sequence: TGTGCCAGCAGTTTGGCAGATGGAAACACCATATATTTT. Its protein product is CASSLADGNTIYF.

This clone was recorded only once. This rearrangement joins TRBV29-1 to TRBJ1-4; D is possibly TRBD1 (6 bases). Between the trimmed V and J ends, which lost 4 bases and 3 bases, there was a span of 18 bases. The germline CDR1 and CDR2 sequences are SQVTM and ANQGSEA. This CDR3 is 16 amino acids long. For the CDR3, the DNA is TGCAGCGTTGGAGGAACCGTACAGGGTCCTAATGAAAAACTGTTTTTT. Translating it yields CSVGGTVQGPNEKLFF. The variable domain in full, completed from reference TRBV29-1 and TRBJ1-4, reads SAVISQKPSRDICQRGTSLTIQCQVDSQVTMMFWYRQQPGQSLTLIATANQGSEATYESGFVIDKFPISRPNLTFSTLTVSNMSPEDSSIYLCSVGGTVQGPNEKLFFGSGTQLSVL.

The V and J genes are TRBV18 and TRBJ2-7; 11 nucleotides match TRBD2. J was trimmed by 6 bases and V by 6 bases; bases with no gene match: 7. The germline V gene has CDR1 KGHSH and CDR2 LQKENI. CDR3 length: 14 residues. This chain's CDR3 is CASSPGLAAGEQYF. CDR3 DNA: TGTGCCAGCTCGCCGGGACTAGCGGCTGGCGAGCAGTACTTC.

The chain recombines TRBV7-9 with TRBJ2-3, with 14 bases lining up with TRBD2. Looked up from germline, CDR1 is SEHNR and CDR2 is FQNEAQ (reference sequence). Germline trimming cut 1 base from V and 7 bases from J; bases unmatched to any gene: 7. The CDR3 contains 17 residues. The CDR3 sequence: CASSLDGLAGGWYTQYF. Written as DNA, the CDR3 is TGTGCCAGCAGCTTAGATGGACTAGCGGGGGGTTGGTATACGCAGTATTTT.

The chain is built from TRBV29-1 and TRBJ1-1, with D possibly being TRBD1 (5 bases). The CDR3 extends over 13 amino acids. The V end lost 4 bases, the J end lost 0 bases, and 9 bases lay between the germline ends. The germline V gene has CDR1 SQVTM and CDR2 ANQGSEA. The CDR3, as DNA: TGCAGCGTTGTCAGGGAGGTGAACACTGAAGCTTTCTTT. Residues: CSVVREVNTEAFF.

V and J are TRBV10-3 and TRBJ1-1; 10 bases match TRBD1. The CDR3 covers 14 residues. Germline CDR1 and CDR2: ENHRY and SYGVKD. Losses at the gene ends were 4 bases for V and 10 bases for J; bases not matched to a gene: 9. CDR3 protein: CAISGSGTGERAFF. For the CDR3, the DNA is TGTGCCATCAGTGGATCCGGGACAGGGGAGAGAGCTTTCTTT.